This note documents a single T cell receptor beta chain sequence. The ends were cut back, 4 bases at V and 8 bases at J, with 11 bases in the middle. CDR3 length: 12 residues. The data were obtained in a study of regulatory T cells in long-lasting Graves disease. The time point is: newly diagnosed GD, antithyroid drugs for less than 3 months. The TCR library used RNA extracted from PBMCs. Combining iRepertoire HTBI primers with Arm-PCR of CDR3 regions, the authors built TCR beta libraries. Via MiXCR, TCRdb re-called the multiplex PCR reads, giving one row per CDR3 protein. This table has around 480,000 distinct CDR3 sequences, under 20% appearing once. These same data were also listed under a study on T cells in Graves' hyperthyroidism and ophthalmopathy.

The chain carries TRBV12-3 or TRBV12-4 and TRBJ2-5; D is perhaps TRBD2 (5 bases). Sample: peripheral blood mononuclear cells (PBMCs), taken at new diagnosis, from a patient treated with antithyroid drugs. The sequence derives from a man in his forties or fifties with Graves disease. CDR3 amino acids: CASSYLSGTQYF. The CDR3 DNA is TGTGCCAGCAGTTACTTGAGCGGAACCCAGTACTTC.